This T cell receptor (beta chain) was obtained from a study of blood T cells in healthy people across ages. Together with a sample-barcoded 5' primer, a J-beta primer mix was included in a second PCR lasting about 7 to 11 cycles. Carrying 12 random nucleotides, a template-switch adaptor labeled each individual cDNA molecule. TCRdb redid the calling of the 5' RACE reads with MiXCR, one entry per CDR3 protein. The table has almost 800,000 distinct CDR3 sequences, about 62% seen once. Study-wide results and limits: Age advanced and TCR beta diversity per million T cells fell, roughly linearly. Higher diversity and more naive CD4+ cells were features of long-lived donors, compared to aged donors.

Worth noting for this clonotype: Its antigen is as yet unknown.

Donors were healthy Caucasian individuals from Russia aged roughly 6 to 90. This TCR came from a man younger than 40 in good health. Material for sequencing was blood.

The CDR3 sequence is CASSYSTGVFSDTQYF. The CDR3 DNA reads as TGTGCCAGCAGCTACTCGACAGGGGTCTTTTCAGATACGCAGTATTTT. The chain joins TRBV7-2 to TRBJ2-3; 8 nucleotides match TRBD1. V lost 4 bases, J lost 4 bases, and 10 bases stayed unmatched. The CDR3 extends over 16 amino acids. Per the germline V gene, CDR1 is SGHTA and CDR2 is FQGNSA. Drawing the rest from reference TRBV7-2 and TRBJ2-3, the complete variable domain is GAGVSQSPSNKVTEKGKDVELRCDPISGHTALYWYRQSLGQGLEFLIYFQGNSAPDKSGLPSDRFSAERTGGSVSTLTIQRTQQEDSAVYLCASSYSTGVFSDTQYFGPGTRLTVL.